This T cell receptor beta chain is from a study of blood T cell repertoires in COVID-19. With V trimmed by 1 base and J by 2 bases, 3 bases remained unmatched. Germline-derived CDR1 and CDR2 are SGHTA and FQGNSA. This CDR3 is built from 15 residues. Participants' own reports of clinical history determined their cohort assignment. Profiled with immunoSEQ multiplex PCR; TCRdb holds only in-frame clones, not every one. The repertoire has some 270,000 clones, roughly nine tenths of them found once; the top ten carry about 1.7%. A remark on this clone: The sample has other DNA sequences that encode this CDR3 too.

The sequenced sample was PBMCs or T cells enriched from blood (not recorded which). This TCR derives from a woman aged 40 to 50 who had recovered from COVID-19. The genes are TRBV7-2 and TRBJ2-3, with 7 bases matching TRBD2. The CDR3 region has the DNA TGTGCCAGCAGCTTAGGACTAGCTTACACAGATACGCAGTATTTT. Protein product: CASSLGLAYTDTQYF.